The rows below give T cell receptor beta chains drawn from one sample of a study of cytomegalovirus exposure and HLA in healthy donors. Only in-frame clones appear in the TCRdb table, and some are missing; sequencing was by immunoSEQ multiplex PCR. This sample carries approximately 170,000 clones, around 82% of them seen once, and the ten largest clones take roughly a tenth. The sample taken for sequencing was PBMCs. These receptors all come from a young man in good health and CMV-seropositive. CDR3s leave out the opening cysteine and the closing phenylalanine or tryptophan. The D gene is left open where the match is weak. Clone size is not always given. Where it is, it says once, few, many or a class for expanded clones.

TRBJ2-3,TRBD2,-,TRBV18,ASSLGLAPIDTQY
TRBJ2-7,-,-,TRBV7-3,ASSPHPQGEQY
TRBJ2-1,-,-,TRBV2,ASSEEGRQF
TRBJ1-6,-,-,TRBV28,ASSLWGSSYNSPLH
TRBJ2-7,-,-,TRBV19,ATTQGFYEQY
TRBJ2-5,TRBD2,-,TRBV18,ASSLYSTSGSRGETQY
TRBJ2-3,TRBD2,-,TRBV13,ASSFVGLAYTDTQY
TRBJ1-1,-,-,TRBV7-6,ASSLRVGDTEAF
TRBJ1-2,TRBD1,few,TRBV28,ASSLQQGARGYT
TRBJ2-7,TRBD2,once,TRBV25-1,ASSEGLAGKYEQY
TRBJ2-5,-,-,TRBV14,ASSSGETQY
TRBJ2-7,TRBD1,-,TRBV28,ASSFVGQTYEQY
TRBJ2-7,-,once,TRBV6-5,ASRLTASYEQY
TRBJ2-5,-,-,TRBV2,ASRWGRITSETQY
TRBJ1-5,-,-,TRBV9,ASSPQPGQPQH
TRBJ2-5,-,once,TRBV2,ASSEMHREETQY
TRBJ2-6,TRBD2,-,TRBV11-1,ASTQAGGPSGANVLT
TRBJ2-7,-,-,TRBV7-7,ASSLSATGLYEQY
TRBJ2-7,-,-,TRBV10-3,AISDPDEQY
TRBJ1-5,-,-,TRBV27,ASSLSPGWQPQH
TRBJ2-1,-,many,TRBV7-3,ASSRLGGVGNEQF
TRBJ2-3,TRBD1,-,TRBV27,ASRRTGADTQY
TRBJ1-2,TRBD1,-,TRBV5-1,ASSHARPGQVGNYGYT